This T cell receptor beta chain is drawn from a study of cytomegalovirus exposure and HLA in healthy donors. J lost 5 bases, V lost 6 bases, and 7 bases had no gene match. The CDR3 contains 13 residues. Germline V CDR1 and CDR2: SQVTM, ANQGSEA. PCR employed 60 Vbeta and 13 Jbeta primers. Profiled with immunoSEQ multiplex PCR; TCRdb holds only in-frame clones, not every one. The table lists about 160,000 clones, roughly four fifths of them singletons. The chain is built from TRBV29-1 and TRBJ1-1; TRBD1 matches 9 bases. The sequence derives from a man aged 50 or older in good health and CMV-seropositive. The material sequenced was PBMCs. In DNA form, the CDR3 reads TGCAGCGTGTACAGGGGGCAAGGAACTGAAGCTTTCTTT. Amino acids: CSVYRGQGTEAFF.